The rows below give T cell receptor beta chains drawn from one sample of a study of vaccination and CD4 T cells after COVID-19. The antigens these receptors bind are not known. TCRdb independently ran MiXCR on the PCR reads; one entry per CDR3 protein. Of about 16,000 distinct CDR3 sequences detected, 52% appear once; the ten largest clones hold roughly 3.7%. Specimen: CD4+ T cells from blood, cultured in vitro, collected before SARS-CoV-2 vaccination. The receptors originated from a human donor who had recovered from COVID-19. Each CDR3 is given with its conserved first and last residue. A D gene is named only where the DNA matches it firmly. Some rows mark clone size as missing; the rest say once, few, many or name a class of expanded clone.

clone_size: .
v_call: TRBV7-9
j_call: TRBJ1-3
d_call: .
cdr3_nt: TGTGCCAGCAGCATCGGGGGCTCTGGAAACACCATATATTTT
cdr3_aa: CASSIGGSGNTIYF

clone_size: few
v_call: TRBV24-1
j_call: TRBJ1-6
d_call: .
cdr3_nt: TGTGCCACCAGTGATGGGAATTCACCCCTCCACTTT
cdr3_aa: CATSDGNSPLHF

clone_size: few
v_call: TRBV7-2
j_call: TRBJ1-5
d_call: .
cdr3_nt: TGTGCCAGCAGTTGGGAGGTGTTTGGGCCCCAGCATTTT
cdr3_aa: CASSWEVFGPQHF

clone_size: .
v_call: TRBV7-9
j_call: TRBJ2-5
d_call: .
cdr3_nt: TGTGCCAGCAGCTTAGTTACCAGCCCAGAGACCCAGTACTTC
cdr3_aa: CASSLVTSPETQYF

clone_size: .
v_call: TRBV7-3
j_call: TRBJ2-1
d_call: .
cdr3_nt: TGTGCCAGCAGCTTAAACCCGGGAGTCGTCAATGAGCAGTTCTTC
cdr3_aa: CASSLNPGVVNEQFF

clone_size: .
v_call: TRBV7-2
j_call: TRBJ1-6
d_call: TRBD1
cdr3_nt: TGTGCCAGCAGCTTAGACAGGGGATTAGGGAATTCACCCCTCCACTTT
cdr3_aa: CASSLDRGLGNSPLHF

clone_size: few
v_call: TRBV27
j_call: TRBJ1-5
d_call: .
cdr3_nt: TGTGCCAGCAGTTTATCCGGCCGGTTTCAGATCGATCAGCCCCAGCATTTT
cdr3_aa: CASSLSGRFQIDQPQHF

clone_size: .
v_call: TRBV7-6
j_call: TRBJ2-3
d_call: TRBD1
cdr3_nt: TGTGCCAGCAGCTTAATGGGACAGAACACAGATACGCAGTATTTT
cdr3_aa: CASSLMGQNTDTQYF

clone_size: few
v_call: TRBV24-1
j_call: TRBJ1-6
d_call: .
cdr3_nt: TGTGCCACCAGTGACTTCGATGGCTCACCCCTCCACTTT
cdr3_aa: CATSDFDGSPLHF

clone_size: .
v_call: TRBV20-1
j_call: TRBJ1-1
d_call: .
cdr3_nt: TGCAGTGCTAGTCGTGACGGCTTTGAAGCTTTCTTT
cdr3_aa: CSASRDGFEAFF

clone_size: .
v_call: TRBV7-2
j_call: TRBJ1-2
d_call: .
cdr3_nt: TGTGCCAGCAGCTTAGGGATGCGGCCGAGTAACTATGGCTACACCTTC
cdr3_aa: CASSLGMRPSNYGYTF

clone_size: .
v_call: TRBV7-2
j_call: TRBJ1-3
d_call: .
cdr3_nt: TGTGCCAGCAGCTTAGCCACAGGATTGTCACGTGGAAACACCATATATTTT
cdr3_aa: CASSLATGLSRGNTIYF

clone_size: .
v_call: TRBV18
j_call: TRBJ1-5
d_call: TRBD1
cdr3_nt: TGTGCCAGCTCACCAACGGACAGGGTAGGCAATCAGCCCCAGCATTTT
cdr3_aa: CASSPTDRVGNQPQHF

clone_size: .
v_call: TRBV10-2
j_call: TRBJ1-5
d_call: .
cdr3_nt: TGCGCCAGCAGTGACAGGGCAGGGGCTAGCAATCAGCCCCAGCATTTT
cdr3_aa: CASSDRAGASNQPQHF

clone_size: .
v_call: TRBV7-2
j_call: TRBJ2-5
d_call: .
cdr3_nt: TGTGCCAGCAGCTTTGGGGGGTCCGGAGAGACCCAGTACTTC
cdr3_aa: CASSFGGSGETQYF

clone_size: .
v_call: TRBV7-2
j_call: TRBJ2-3
d_call: .
cdr3_nt: TGTGCCAGCAGCTTAGGGGCAGGCACAGATACGCAGTATTTT
cdr3_aa: CASSLGAGTDTQYF

clone_size: .
v_call: TRBV28
j_call: TRBJ2-7
d_call: .
cdr3_nt: TGTGCCAGCAGTCTGGGTGGGAAATACGAGCAGTACTTC
cdr3_aa: CASSLGGKYEQYF

clone_size: .
v_call: TRBV20-1
j_call: TRBJ2-1
d_call: .
cdr3_nt: TGCAGTGCTAGAGATGACAGAATCTCCTACAATGAGCAGTTCTTC
cdr3_aa: CSARDDRISYNEQFF

clone_size: .
v_call: TRBV29-1
j_call: TRBJ1-1
d_call: TRBD1
cdr3_nt: TGCAGCGTTGTTTCAGGGGGGAACACTGAAGCTTTCTTT
cdr3_aa: CSVVSGGNTEAFF

clone_size: few
v_call: TRBV11-3
j_call: TRBJ2-5
d_call: .
cdr3_nt: TGTGCCAGCAGCTTAGAGCCAGGGGCGGAAGAGACCCAGTACTTC
cdr3_aa: CASSLEPGAEETQYF

clone_size: few
v_call: TRBV7-9
j_call: TRBJ2-7
d_call: TRBD2
cdr3_nt: TGTGCCAGCAGCACCGCGAGGCTCGGGACTAGCGGGTACTCCTACGAGCAGTACTTC
cdr3_aa: CASSTARLGTSGYSYEQYF

clone_size: once
v_call: TRBV6-1
j_call: TRBJ2-7
d_call: TRBD2
cdr3_nt: TGTGCCAGCAGCTTCACTCCTCGGACTAGCGGACACTACGAGCAGTACTTC
cdr3_aa: CASSFTPRTSGHYEQYF

clone_size: .
v_call: TRBV28
j_call: TRBJ2-2
d_call: .
cdr3_nt: TGTGCCAGCAGTCCCCAGGGATCCGCGAACACCGGGGAGCTGTTTTTT
cdr3_aa: CASSPQGSANTGELFF

clone_size: .
v_call: TRBV4-3
j_call: TRBJ1-5
d_call: .
cdr3_nt: TGCGCCAGCAGCCAAGATCGGCTCCTCAATCAGCCCCAGCATTTT
cdr3_aa: CASSQDRLLNQPQHF

clone_size: .
v_call: TRBV6-2/TRBV6-3
j_call: TRBJ1-2
d_call: .
cdr3_nt: TGTGCCAGCTTGTCCGGAGATGGCTACACCTTC
cdr3_aa: CASLSGDGYTF

clone_size: few
v_call: TRBV12-3/TRBV12-4
j_call: TRBJ1-5
d_call: .
cdr3_nt: TGTGCCAGCCGCATGGGGTCGCATCAGCCCCAGCATTTT
cdr3_aa: CASRMGSHQPQHF

clone_size: .
v_call: TRBV29-1
j_call: TRBJ1-1
d_call: .
cdr3_nt: TGCAGCGCGGCGACGGGTGTGAACACTGAAGCTTTCTTT
cdr3_aa: CSAATGVNTEAFF

clone_size: .
v_call: TRBV7-2
j_call: TRBJ1-6
d_call: .
cdr3_nt: TGTGCCAGCAGCTCAAATTCACCCCTCCACTTT
cdr3_aa: CASSSNSPLHF

clone_size: .
v_call: TRBV11-2
j_call: TRBJ2-2
d_call: .
cdr3_nt: TGTGCCAGCAGCTTAGCCAGCGCGAACACCGGGGAGCTGTTTTTT
cdr3_aa: CASSLASANTGELFF

clone_size: .
v_call: TRBV28
j_call: TRBJ2-7
d_call: .
cdr3_nt: TGTGCCAGCAGCACCCGAGGCAGGGGCGAGCAGTACTTC
cdr3_aa: CASSTRGRGEQYF

clone_size: few
v_call: TRBV29-1
j_call: TRBJ1-2
d_call: .
cdr3_nt: TGCAGCGTTGATTATGGCTACACCTTC
cdr3_aa: CSVDYGYTF

clone_size: few
v_call: TRBV6-5
j_call: TRBJ1-1
d_call: TRBD1
cdr3_nt: TGTGCCAGCAGTTACACCGGGACAGGGGTTTTTAGGTCCACTGAAGCTTTCTTT
cdr3_aa: CASSYTGTGVFRSTEAFF

clone_size: .
v_call: TRBV7-9
j_call: TRBJ1-2
d_call: TRBD1
cdr3_nt: TGTGCCAGCAGCTTATTAGGGGGCGAGAACTATGGCTACACCTTC
cdr3_aa: CASSLLGGENYGYTF

clone_size: .
v_call: TRBV6-1
j_call: TRBJ2-7
d_call: .
cdr3_nt: TGTGCCAGCAGTGAGCTCCCAATCTACGAGCAGTACTTC
cdr3_aa: CASSELPIYEQYF

clone_size: .
v_call: TRBV7-8
j_call: TRBJ1-1
d_call: .
cdr3_nt: TGTGCCAGCAGCCCCGGACTGGCTGAGACTGAAGCTTTCTTT
cdr3_aa: CASSPGLAETEAFF

clone_size: .
v_call: TRBV12-3/TRBV12-4
j_call: TRBJ1-2
d_call: .
cdr3_nt: TGTGCCAGCAGTTCGGAGGCGAGCTATGGCTACACCTTC
cdr3_aa: CASSSEASYGYTF

clone_size: .
v_call: TRBV9
j_call: TRBJ1-6
d_call: .
cdr3_nt: TGTGCCAGCAGCGTAGCGGCAGCCGATTCACCCCTCCACTTT
cdr3_aa: CASSVAAADSPLHF

clone_size: few
v_call: TRBV2
j_call: TRBJ2-1
d_call: .
cdr3_nt: TGTGCCAGCAGTGAAGTACATGAGCAGTTCTTC
cdr3_aa: CASSEVHEQFF

clone_size: few
v_call: TRBV27
j_call: TRBJ1-2
d_call: TRBD1
cdr3_nt: TGTGCCAGCAGTTCGACAGGGGTTGGCTACACCTTC
cdr3_aa: CASSSTGVGYTF

clone_size: .
v_call: TRBV7-9
j_call: TRBJ2-1
d_call: TRBD2
cdr3_nt: TGTGCCAGCAGCTCACTAGCGGGGGTCTACAATGAGCAGTTCTTC
cdr3_aa: CASSSLAGVYNEQFF

clone_size: large
v_call: TRBV20-1
j_call: TRBJ1-5
d_call: .
cdr3_nt: TGCAGTGCAGCGGGACACCTTAGCAATCAGCCCCAGCATTTT
cdr3_aa: CSAAGHLSNQPQHF

clone_size: .
v_call: TRBV20-1
j_call: TRBJ2-3
d_call: .
cdr3_nt: TGCAGTGCTAGAGGCCAGGGTGGTTCAGATACGCAGTATTTT
cdr3_aa: CSARGQGGSDTQYF

clone_size: .
v_call: TRBV28
j_call: TRBJ2-1
d_call: .
cdr3_nt: TGTGCCAGCAGTTCAGCGGGCCCGAAGGCCAATGAGCAGTTCTTC
cdr3_aa: CASSSAGPKANEQFF

clone_size: few
v_call: TRBV7-3
j_call: TRBJ2-2
d_call: .
cdr3_nt: TGTGCCAGCAGCTTCGGGTCCGGGGAGCTGTTTTTT
cdr3_aa: CASSFGSGELFF

clone_size: .
v_call: TRBV2
j_call: TRBJ2-7
d_call: TRBD1
cdr3_nt: TGTGCCACCCAACCGGGACAGGGAAGCTACGAGCAGTACTTC
cdr3_aa: CATQPGQGSYEQYF

clone_size: .
v_call: TRBV19
j_call: TRBJ2-7
d_call: TRBD1
cdr3_nt: TGTGCCACGTCGGACAGGGGAATGGGCGAGCAGTACTTC
cdr3_aa: CATSDRGMGEQYF

clone_size: once
v_call: TRBV11-2
j_call: TRBJ2-2
d_call: .
cdr3_nt: TGTGCCAGCAGCTTAGATTACACCGGGGAGCTGTTTTTT
cdr3_aa: CASSLDYTGELFF

clone_size: few
v_call: TRBV20-1
j_call: TRBJ1-6
d_call: .
cdr3_nt: TGCAGTGCTAACCAAATGGAAGGGGGGCCCCTCCACTTT
cdr3_aa: CSANQMEGGPLHF

clone_size: .
v_call: TRBV1
j_call: TRBJ2-7
d_call: .
cdr3_nt: TGCACCAGCAGCCAAGGATATCGGGGGCCCATCTACGAGCAGTACTTC
cdr3_aa: CTSSQGYRGPIYEQYF

clone_size: .
v_call: TRBV28
j_call: TRBJ1-5
d_call: .
cdr3_nt: TGTGCCAGCAGTTTATCAGAGATCAATCAGCCCCAGCATTTT
cdr3_aa: CASSLSEINQPQHF

clone_size: .
v_call: TRBV7-8
j_call: TRBJ2-2
d_call: .
cdr3_nt: TGTGCCAGCAGCTTTCAGAGGACAGCAACGAACACCGGGGAGCTGTTTTTT
cdr3_aa: CASSFQRTATNTGELFF